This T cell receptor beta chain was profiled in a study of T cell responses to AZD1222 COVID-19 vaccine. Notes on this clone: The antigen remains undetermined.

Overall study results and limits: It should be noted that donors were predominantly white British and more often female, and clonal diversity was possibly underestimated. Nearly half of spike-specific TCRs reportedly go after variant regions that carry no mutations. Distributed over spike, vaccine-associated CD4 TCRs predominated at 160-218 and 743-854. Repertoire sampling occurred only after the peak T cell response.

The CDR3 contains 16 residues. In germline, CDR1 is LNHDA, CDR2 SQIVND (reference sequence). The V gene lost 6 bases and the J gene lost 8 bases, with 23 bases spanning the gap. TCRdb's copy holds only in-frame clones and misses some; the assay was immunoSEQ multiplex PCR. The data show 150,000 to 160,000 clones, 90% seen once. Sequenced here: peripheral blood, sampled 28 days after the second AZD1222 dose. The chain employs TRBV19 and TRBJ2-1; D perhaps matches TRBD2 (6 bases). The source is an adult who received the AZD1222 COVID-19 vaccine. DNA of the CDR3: TGTGCCAGTAGCTCTGAACGCGGGATGCGGAATGATGAGCAGTTCTTC. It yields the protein CASSSERGMRNDEQFF.